These 26 T cell receptor beta chains came from one sample sequenced in a study of blood T cell repertoires in COVID-19. Method: immunoSEQ multiplex PCR; TCRdb's copy keeps in-frame clones and lacks some. The data hold 90,000 or so clones, with around 90% observed a single time. The specimen was peripheral blood. These receptors were taken from a woman older than 75 with active or convalescent COVID-19.

The chain joins TRBV6-6 to TRBJ1-1; 9 nucleotides match TRBD1. CDR1 is MNHNY and CDR2 is SVGAGI in the germline V gene (reference sequence). V trimming: 5 bases; J trimming: 1 base; junction bases outside the gene matches: 11. This CDR3 region has 17 residues. The CDR3 nucleotides read TGTGCCAGCAGTCCCCGTGGACAGGGGTTTCCGAACACTGAAGCTTTCTTT. Protein: CASSPRGQGFPNTEAFF.

The chain links TRBV10-2 to TRBJ2-4; the D is unclear. Germline assignment: CDR1 WSHSY and CDR2 SAAADI. The CDR3 contains 20 residues. Trimming left V 0 bases short and J 0 bases short, with 21 bases between. The CDR3 region has the DNA TGCGCCAGCAGTGAGTCATTTTCGGCGACTCCTGGTCCAGCCAAAAACATTCAGTACTTC. It specifies CASSESFSATPGPAKNIQYF.

The chain links TRBV6-1 to TRBJ1-5; no definite D call. The CDR3 sequence is 14 residues long. V dropped 1 base and J dropped 5 bases, with 9 bases sitting between them. Germline CDR1 MNHNS, CDR2 SASEGT. CDR3 residues: CASSEGWHHQPQHF. The CDR3 nucleotides are TGTGCCAGCAGTGAAGGTTGGCACCATCAGCCCCAGCATTTT.

This rearrangement joins TRBV19 to TRBJ1-2, with D possibly being TRBD1 (5 bases). V lost 4 bases and J lost 9, with 18 bases in between. The V gene's germline CDR1 is LNHDA and CDR2 SQIVND (reference sequence). The CDR3 spans 14 residues. The CDR3 is CASSKPLRGMSYTF. CDR3 nucleotides: TGTGCCAGTAGTAAGCCTCTACGGGGGATGAGCTACACCTTC.

The genes are TRBV6-2 or TRBV6-3 and TRBJ2-7; D not certain. The CDR3 contains 13 residues. Trimming shortened V by 5 bases and J by 5 bases, and 13 bases separated the two germline ends. CDR1 MNHEY and CDR2 SVGEGT come from the germline V gene. The CDR3 region has the DNA TGTGCCAGCAGTACTGCAAAATCGAACGAGCAGTACTTC. Protein product: CASSTAKSNEQYF.

The V gene is TRBV18, the J gene TRBJ2-1; D might be TRBD1 (5 bases). Trimming removed 4 bases from V and 4 bases from J, with 14 bases in between. This CDR3 has 15 residues. In germline, CDR1 is KGHSH, CDR2 LQKENI. The CDR3 DNA is TGTGCCAGCTCACAGCAGGGAAGGGATTACAATGAGCAGTTCTTC. Its protein is CASSQQGRDYNEQFF. The full variable domain, in which reference TRBV18 and TRBJ2-1 provide the parts outside the CDR3, is NAGVMQNPRHLVRRRGQEARLRCSPMKGHSHVYWYRQLPEEGLKFMVYLQKENIIDESGMPKERFSAEFPKEGPSILRIQQVVRGDSAAYFCASSQQGRDYNEQFFGPGTRLTVL.

In this sample, this clone turned up once. The rearrangement joins TRBV20-1 to TRBJ1-2; a possible D gene is TRBD1 (6 bases). The germline CDR1 and CDR2 sequences are DFQATT and SNEGSKA (reference sequence). V was pared by 3 bases and J by 7 bases, with 21 bases between. The CDR3 extends over 15 amino acids. Here the CDR3 DNA reads TGCAGTGCTAGTGTTCGGGGCCGAAGGGGGGGTGGCTACACCTTC. This encodes CSASVRGRRGGGYTF.

The genes are TRBV5-1 and TRBJ1-1; D uncertain. CDR3 length: 12 residues. Germline CDR1 SGHRS, CDR2 YFSETQ. The V end lost 7 bases, the J end lost 6 bases, and 13 bases lay between the germline ends. In DNA form, the CDR3 reads TGCGCCAGCCGATACGAACTTTCTGAAGCTTTCTTT. Translation gives CASRYELSEAFF.

The chain has TRBV18 and TRBJ2-1, with D possibly TRBD2 on 5 matching bases. The ends were cut back, 6 bases at V and 1 base at J, with 10 bases in the middle. The CDR3 runs to 14 residues. The germline gives CDR1 KGHSH, CDR2 LQKENI. DNA of the CDR3: TGTGCCAGCTCTGGCAGCGGTTCCTACAATGAGCAGTTCTTC. Its protein is CASSGSGSYNEQFF.

The chain has TRBV12-5 and TRBJ2-1; D may be TRBD2 (6 bases). CDR1 and CDR2 (germline): LGHNT, FRNRAP. Trimming removed 0 bases from V and 2 bases from J, with 11 bases in between. The CDR3 is 16 amino acids. CDR3 sequence reads: CASGLVVGGPYNEQFF. CDR3 nucleotide sequence: TGTGCTAGTGGTTTGGTAGTGGGAGGCCCCTACAATGAGCAGTTCTTC.

The chain couples TRBV3-1 (or the pseudogene TRBV3-2) to TRBJ2-5; maybe TRBD2 (5 bases). The CDR3 is made up of 15 amino acids. Trimming removed 5 bases at V and 5 bases at J, with 18 bases between. The germline gives CDR1 LGHDT, CDR2 YNNKEL (reference sequence). The chain's CDR3 is CASSVPGTGWETQYF. The CDR3 region has the DNA TGTGCCAGCAGCGTTCCGGGAACGGGATGGGAGACCCAGTACTTC.

This chain joins TRBV28 and TRBJ1-2; unclear D gene. Germline CDR1 is MDHEN and CDR2 is SYDVKM. This CDR3 contains 13 residues. The V end lost 5 bases, the J end lost 1 base, and 8 bases lay between the germline ends. As DNA, the CDR3 is TGTGCCAGCAGTCAAAGCCTTAACTATGGCTACACCTTC. Translated, it gives CASSQSLNYGYTF.

The J gene is TRBJ2-1, the V gene TRBV14, with 8 bases matching TRBD1. The CDR3 spans 14 residues. Germline CDR1 is SGHDN and CDR2 is FVKESK. With V trimmed by 4 bases and J by 4 bases, 3 bases remained unmatched. The CDR3 spells CASSLRDRYNEQFF. The CDR3 coding sequence is TGTGCCAGCAGCCTCCGGGACAGGTACAATGAGCAGTTCTTC.

The chain uses TRBV5-6 and TRBJ2-7, with 12 bases fitting TRBD2. The V gene's germline CDR1 is SGHDT and CDR2 YYEEEE. The J segment lost 2 bases and the V segment lost 6 bases, leaving 6 bases of the junction unmatched. CDR3 size: 15 residues. The CDR3 loop is CASTLGLAGPYEQYF. The DNA for the CDR3 is TGTGCCAGCACCCTAGGACTAGCGGGACCCTACGAGCAGTACTTC.

A note on this clone: The CDR3 does not close with the conserved phenylalanine or tryptophan, likely indicating a read error. No DNA is shown, since the ends of the CDR3 on it are uncertain; the CDR3 is the one TCRdb lists. The V and J genes are TRBV28 and TRBJ1-1; the listed D gene, TRBD1, was not tested against the DNA. The germline CDR1 and CDR2 sequences are MDHEN and SYDVKM. The CDR3 is 13 amino acids in total, end residues counted. The CDR3 region is CASSSTVQGAVTV.

The chain links TRBV5-8 to TRBJ1-5; 8 bases align to TRBD1. The germline CDR1 and CDR2 sequences are SGHTS and YDEGEE. The CDR3 has 19 amino acids. The V segment lost 0 bases and the J segment 4 bases; nucleotides outside the gene matches: 15. Here the CDR3 reads CASSLVFQQGVVWNQPQHF. The CDR3 DNA sequence: TGTGCCAGCAGCTTGGTCTTTCAACAGGGGGTTGTGTGGAATCAGCCCCAGCATTTT.

This clone appeared once. The J gene is TRBJ1-5, the V gene TRBV19; D unclear. V lost 1 base to trimming and J lost 6 bases, with 4 bases between them. The CDR3 length is 12 residues. The germline CDR1 and CDR2 sequences are LNHDA and SQIVND (reference sequence). The CDR3 DNA reads TGTGCCAGTAGTATAGCCGGTCAGCCCCAGCATTTT. Translated: CASSIAGQPQHF. Full variable domain (missing parts from reference TRBV19 and TRBJ1-5): DGGITQSPKYLFRKEGQNVTLSCEQNLNHDAMYWYRQDPGQGLRLIYYSQIVNDFQKGDIAEGYSVSREKKESFPLTVTSAQKNPTAFYLCASSIAGQPQHFGDGTRLSIL.

The chain combines TRBV28 with TRBJ1-3; the match to TRBD1 covers 8 bases. The trim removed 1 base at V and 3 bases at J, leaving 11 bases unmatched. CDR3 size: 18 residues. In germline, CDR1 is MDHEN, CDR2 SYDVKM. This chain's CDR3 is CASSLFIPGGAYGNTIYF. Written as DNA, the CDR3 is TGTGCCAGCAGTTTATTTATACCAGGGGGCGCATATGGAAACACCATATATTTT.

The chain is built from TRBV6-5 and TRBJ1-1; 11 bases align to TRBD1. Germline CDR1 MNHEY, CDR2 SVGAGI. CDR3 length: 14 amino acids. V dropped 2 bases and J dropped 5; count of bases not matched to a gene: 1. For the CDR3, the DNA is TGTGCCAGCAGTTACGGGACAGGGGGAACTGAAGCTTTCTTT. This sequence encodes CASSYGTGGTEAFF.

V and J are TRBV9 and TRBJ2-1; TRBD2 matches 10 bases. The trim removed 4 bases at V and 7 bases at J, leaving 5 bases unmatched. Germline V gene sequence: CDR1 SGDLS, CDR2 YYNGEE. The CDR3 spans 14 residues. The CDR3 is CASSTRTSGNEQFF. CDR3 nucleotides: TGTGCCAGCAGCACAAGGACTAGCGGAAATGAGCAGTTCTTC.

This clone has a single count. The chain recombines TRBV1 with TRBJ2-3; the DNA was not compared with TRBD2, the D call given in the table. TRBV1 is a known pseudogene. This CDR3 is built from 15 residues. CDR3 nucleotide sequence: TGCACCAGCAGCCACCGACTAGTTGGCACAGATACGCAGTATTTT. Its protein is CTSSHRLVGTDTQYF.

V gene TRBV19 combines with J gene TRBJ2-1, with D maybe TRBD2 (5 bases). The germline V and J ends were trimmed by 1 base and 5 bases, with 15 bases remaining between them. The germline CDR1 and CDR2 sequences are LNHDA and SQIVND (reference sequence). The CDR3 covers 16 residues. The CDR3 spells CASSIAGTFGDNEQFF. CDR3 coding DNA: TGTGCCAGTAGTATAGCCGGCACCTTCGGGGACAATGAGCAGTTCTTC.

The J gene is TRBJ1-3, the V gene TRBV18; 8 positions agree with TRBD1. The CDR3 is 16 residues long. After removal of 1 base from V and 0 bases from J, the junction contained 2 bases not matched to a gene. Germline CDR1 is KGHSH and CDR2 is LQKENI. DNA for the CDR3: TGTGCCAGCTCACCACTTGGACAGGGCTCTGGAAACACCATATATTTT. It encodes CASSPLGQGSGNTIYF.

The chain uses TRBV28 and TRBJ1-2; 7 nucleotides align to TRBD1. With 6 bases clipped from V and 1 base from J, the junction kept 5 bases outside the gene matches. Germline lookup yields CDR1 MDHEN and CDR2 SYDVKM. The CDR3 length is 14 residues. CDR3 nucleotide sequence: TGTGCCAGCAGAACCGGGACAGTTAACTATGGCTACACCTTC. Translated, it gives CASRTGTVNYGYTF.

This sequence joins TRBV5-6 and TRBJ1-6, with D perhaps matching TRBD1 (5 bases). V was pared by 1 base and J by 6 bases, with 11 bases between. Germline V CDR1 and CDR2: SGHDT, YYEEEE. There are 15 residues in the CDR3. As DNA, the CDR3 is TGTGCCAGCAGCTTGCTCGGGGGAGGTAATTCACCCCTCCACTTT. Protein product: CASSLLGGGNSPLHF.

J is TRBJ2-7 and V is TRBV6-6, with a weak D call TRBD2 (5 bases). Trimming pared 7 bases from V and 6 bases from J, leaving 19 bases between. The CDR3 is 14 residues long. The germline gives CDR1 MNHNY, CDR2 SVGAGI (reference sequence). The CDR3 bases are TGTGCCAGCACCGAGATGGGGATGGGGAGCGAGCAGTACTTC. This gives the protein CASTEMGMGSEQYF.